This TCR beta chain was recovered during a study of T-cell reconstitution after alpha-beta-depleted transplantation in children. The study's findings and limits: The study traced high day-60 TCRbeta diversity in some patients to surviving recipient T cells and thymic progenitors. The main origin of T-cell counts and diversity one year after transplant was newly produced T cells. Several hundred expanded graft clones reportedly supplied alpha-beta T cells about two months after transplant.

Deletions cut 5 bases from V and 5 bases from J, with 14 bases between. The germline V gene has CDR1 SGHTA and CDR2 FQGNSA. The CDR3 loop spans 14 amino acids. This clonotype was seen at least ten times. What it binds is unknown. The library targeted TCRbeta and was prepared with unique molecular identifiers. TCRdb reprocessed the PCR reads with MiXCR, giving one entry per CDR3 protein. The table shows 97,000 or so distinct CDR3 sequences, with 6% occurring only once. Sample: PBMCs, mostly from graft donor cells, taken 60 days after TCRalphabeta/CD19-depleted stem cell transplant. The gene calls are TRBV7-2 and TRBJ2-3; D gene uncertain. The source is a female patient between 2 and 15 years old who had a stem cell transplant for Fanconi anemia, so the T cells may come from the graft donor. The CDR3 DNA reads as TGTGCCAGCAGCCGTCGCACAGTGGAAGATACGCAGTATTTT. It specifies CASSRRTVEDTQYF.